The 3 T cell receptor beta chains below come from one sample, sequenced in a study of T cells after posttransplantation cyclophosphamide. Libraries were prepared by immunoSEQ multiplex PCR; TCRdb keeps only in-frame clonotypes and omits some of them. This repertoire holds approximately 24,000 clones, and none appear only once. Sequencing used PBMCs. The source is a woman aged 55-69 years in good health, CMV-negative, and a related stem cell transplant donor.

This clone appeared many times. This sequence joins TRBV19 and TRBJ2-1; TRBD2 matches at 8 bases. The length of the CDR3 is 16 residues. Germline V CDR1 and CDR2: LNHDA, SQIVND (reference sequence). V dropped 3 bases and J dropped 4; count of bases not matched to a gene: 8. CDR3 amino acids: CASSMGRSGGYNEQFF. In nucleotides, the CDR3 is TGTGCCAGTAGTATGGGAAGGAGCGGGGGTTACAATGAGCAGTTCTTC.

At least ten counts were recorded for this clone. The rearrangement uses TRBV27 and TRBJ1-5, with a tentative D call TRBD1 (5 bases). The CDR3 sequence is 15 residues long. Germline V gene data show CDR1 as MNHEY and CDR2 as SMNVEV (reference sequence). V lost 3 bases and J 0 bases, leaving 9 bases between the germline ends. CDR3 in DNA: TGTGCCAGCAGTTTGGGCAGGGTTAGCAATCAGCCCCAGCATTTT. Protein product: CASSLGRVSNQPQHF.

The V gene is TRBV11-2, the J gene TRBJ1-2; the match to TRBD1 covers 9 bases. V was pared by 5 bases and J by 5 bases, with 9 bases of the junction left unmatched. The V gene's germline CDR1 is SGHAT and CDR2 FQNNGV. The CDR3 totals 15 residues. The CDR3 loop is CASSPWDREVYGYTF. In nucleotides, the CDR3 is TGTGCCAGCAGCCCGTGGGACAGGGAAGTTTATGGCTACACCTTC.